This TCR beta chain is drawn from a study of T cell changes during pregnancy in multiple sclerosis. The repertoire was sequenced with immunoSEQ multiplex PCR; TCRdb's copy has only in-frame clones and lacks some. The sample includes tens of thousands of clones, roughly 92% of them seen just once. CDR3 length: 17 residues. V usage is TRBV21-1 and J usage is TRBJ1-1. TRBV21-1 is recorded as a pseudogene. The sample consisted of peripheral blood, taken in the third trimester of pregnancy. This receptor was taken from a female donor in good health, enrolled as a control in a pregnancy study. The CDR3 DNA sequence: TGTGCCAGCAGCACGGGGGTGCTCCTCCACTCGAACACTGAAGCTTTCTTT. Amino acid sequence: CASSTGVLLHSNTEAFF.